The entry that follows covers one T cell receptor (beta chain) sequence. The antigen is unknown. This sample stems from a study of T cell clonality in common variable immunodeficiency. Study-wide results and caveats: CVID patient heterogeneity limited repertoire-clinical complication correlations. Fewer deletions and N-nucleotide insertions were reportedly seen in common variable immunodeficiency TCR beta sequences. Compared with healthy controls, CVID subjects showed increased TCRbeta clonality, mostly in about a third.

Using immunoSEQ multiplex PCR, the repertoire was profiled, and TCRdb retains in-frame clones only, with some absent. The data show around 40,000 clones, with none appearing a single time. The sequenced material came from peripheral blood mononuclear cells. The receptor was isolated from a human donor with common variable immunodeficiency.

Incomplete CDR3 DNA: TGTGCCAGCAGCTTAGGACAGAGGATCTATGGC. It specifies CASSLGQRIYG. The whole CDR3 sequence is CASSLGQRIYGYTF. V and J are TRBV11-2 and TRBJ1-2; tentative D call: TRBD1 (5 bases). The CDR3 end is not reached by the read, which stops 3 residues before it; the germline J gene fills it in. This CDR3 region has 14 residues. Trimming cost V 1 base and J 4 bases, with 10 bases left between them. From germline, CDR1 is SGHAT and CDR2 FQNNGV.